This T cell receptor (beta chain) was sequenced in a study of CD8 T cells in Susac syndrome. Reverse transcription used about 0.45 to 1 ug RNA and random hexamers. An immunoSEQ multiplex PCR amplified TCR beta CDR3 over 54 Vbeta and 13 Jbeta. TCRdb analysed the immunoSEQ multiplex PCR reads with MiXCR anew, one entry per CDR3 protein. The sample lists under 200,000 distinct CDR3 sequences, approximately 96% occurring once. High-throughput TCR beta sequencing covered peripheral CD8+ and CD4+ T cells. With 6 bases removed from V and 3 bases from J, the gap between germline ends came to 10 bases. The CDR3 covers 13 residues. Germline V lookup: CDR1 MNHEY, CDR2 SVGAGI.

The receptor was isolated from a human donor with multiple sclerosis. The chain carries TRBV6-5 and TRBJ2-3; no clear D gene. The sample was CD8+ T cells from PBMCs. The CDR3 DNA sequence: TGTGCCAGCAGGACCTACCAGACAGATACGCAGTATTTT. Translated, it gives CASRTYQTDTQYF.